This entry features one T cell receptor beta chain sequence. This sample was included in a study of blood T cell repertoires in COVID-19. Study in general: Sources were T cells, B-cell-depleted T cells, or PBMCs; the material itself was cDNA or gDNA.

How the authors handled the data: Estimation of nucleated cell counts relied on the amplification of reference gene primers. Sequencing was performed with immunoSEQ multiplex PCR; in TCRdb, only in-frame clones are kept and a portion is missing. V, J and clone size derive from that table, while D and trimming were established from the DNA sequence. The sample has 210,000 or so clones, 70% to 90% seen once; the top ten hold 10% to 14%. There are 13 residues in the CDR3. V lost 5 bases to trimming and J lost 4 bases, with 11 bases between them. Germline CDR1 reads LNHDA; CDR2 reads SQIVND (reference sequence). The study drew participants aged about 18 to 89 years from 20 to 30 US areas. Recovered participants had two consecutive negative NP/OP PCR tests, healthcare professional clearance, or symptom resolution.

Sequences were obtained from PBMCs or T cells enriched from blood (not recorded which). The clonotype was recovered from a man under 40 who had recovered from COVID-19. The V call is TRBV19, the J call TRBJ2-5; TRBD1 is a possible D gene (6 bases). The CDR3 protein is CASSSQGRETQYF. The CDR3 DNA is TGTGCCAGTAGTTCACAGGGACGAGAGACCCAGTACTTC.